This T cell receptor beta chain emerged from a study of PD-1 blockade in mismatch repair-deficient tumors. The repertoire was sequenced with immunoSEQ multiplex PCR; TCRdb's copy has only in-frame clones and lacks some. The sample carries over 100,000 clones, 60% to 85% recorded once. Trimming stripped 1 base from V and 4 bases from J, with 10 bases between. Germline CDR1 MGHRA, CDR2 YSYEKL. The CDR3 has 14 residues. Points from the study as a whole: Rapid post-treatment expansion, then contraction, generally preceding radiologic response, marked tumor-resident clones.

As concerns this clone: Its antigen is not known.

Specimen: peripheral blood, collected 60 weeks after starting pembrolizumab. The rearrangement joins TRBV4-1 to TRBJ1-1; no definite D call. The TCR originated in an adult with mismatch repair-deficient cancer. CDR3: CASSQVRLSTEAFF. In DNA form, the CDR3 reads TGCGCCAGCAGCCAAGTTAGGTTGAGCACTGAAGCTTTCTTT.